The T cell receptor (beta chain) described here comes from a study of T cells in Graves' hyperthyroidism and ophthalmopathy. Findings and caveats of the study: Most thyroid clonotypes expanded above 0.001 appeared in blood too.

Template material for amplifying TCR beta CDR3 regions consisted of RNA transcripts. When the TCR CDR3 underwent first-round RT-PCR, the HTBI primer set was used. In TCRdb, the multiplex PCR reads were re-called with MiXCR into one record per CDR3 protein. The sample contains about 480,000 distinct CDR3 sequences, about an eighth of which appear only once. This clonotype has just a few counts. Antigen unknown. The authors obtained PBMCs from around 11 ml of fresh peripheral blood. This CDR3 has 16 residues. The germline gives CDR1 LNHDA, CDR2 SQIVND (reference sequence). Trimming cost V 6 bases and J 1 base; bases outside gene matches: 8.

The chain couples TRBV19 to TRBJ1-5; the match to TRBD1 covers 8 bases. The origin of this receptor is a woman younger than 30 with Graves' hyperthyroidism. Sequenced input: blood. The CDR3 loop reads CASSPEGQGSNQPQHF. The CDR3 nucleotides read TGTGCCAGTAGCCCCGAAGGACAGGGAAGCAATCAGCCCCAGCATTTT.